Each of the 11 T cell receptor beta chains below was sequenced from the same sample in a study of Tregs in tolerant kidney transplant recipients. Assay used: immunoSEQ multiplex PCR; TCRdb lists only in-frame clones, some missing. The table includes under 300,000 clones, around 82% detected once. Sequenced: CD4+ T cells from blood. These receptors all stem from a human donor in good health.

The chain joins TRBV5-1 to TRBJ2-7, with a possible D match to TRBD1 (6 bases). The CDR3 has 13 amino acids. Germline values: CDR1 SGHRS, CDR2 YFSETQ. Trimming left V 4 bases short and J 6 bases short, with 14 bases between. The CDR3 nucleotides read TGCGCCAGCAGCCAACAGGACAGACTCGAGCAGTACTTC. It is translated as CASSQQDRLEQYF.

The gene calls are TRBV2 and TRBJ2-1, with 7 bases fitting TRBD2. CDR1 and CDR2 from the germline V gene are SNHLY and FYNNEI. The V gene end was trimmed by 5 bases and the J gene end by 8 bases; junction bases not matched to a gene: 9. CDR3 length: 14 residues. CDR3 sequence: CASSTSELWDEQFF. Written as DNA, the CDR3 is TGTGCCAGCAGTACTAGCGAACTTTGGGATGAGCAGTTCTTC.

The rearrangement uses TRBV6-5 and TRBJ2-5; D is uncertain. Germline V gene sequence: CDR1 MNHEY, CDR2 SVGAGI. There are 13 residues in the CDR3. Trimming removed 9 bases from V and 2 bases from J, with 13 bases in between. CDR3 coding DNA: TGTGCCAGGGCCGGCCGCCGTCAAGAGACCCAGTACTTC. This gives the protein CARAGRRQETQYF.

This chain connects TRBV18 to TRBJ2-2, with D unresolved. The V end lost 6 bases, the J end lost 6 bases, and 14 bases lay between the germline ends. Looked up from germline, CDR1 is KGHSH and CDR2 is LQKENI. This CDR3 contains 14 residues. This CDR3 is CASSSDLQSGELFF. In nucleotides, the CDR3 is TGTGCCAGCTCGTCGGACCTACAATCCGGGGAGCTGTTTTTT.

This sequence joins TRBV4-2 and TRBJ1-1; TRBD1 agrees at 10 bases. The V gene end was trimmed by 5 bases and the J gene end by 5 bases; junction bases not matched to a gene: 8. Germline V gene lookup returns CDR1 LGHNA and CDR2 YNFKEQ. CDR3 size: 15 residues. CDR3 amino acids: CASSKPGTGVTEAFF. CDR3 DNA sequence: TGTGCCAGCAGCAAGCCCGGGACAGGGGTTACTGAAGCTTTCTTT.

Concerning this clone: The sample holds other DNA sequences that translate to the same CDR3. The chain employs TRBV6-5 and TRBJ1-2, with 7 bases matching TRBD1. Germline trimming cut 6 bases from V and 0 bases from J; bases unmatched to any gene: 1. This CDR3 has 13 residues. The V gene's germline CDR1 is MNHEY and CDR2 SVGAGI. The CDR3: CASRQGANYGYTF. CDR3 coding DNA: TGTGCCAGCAGGCAGGGGGCTAACTATGGCTACACCTTC.

V gene TRBV2 combines with J gene TRBJ1-5; a weak D match, TRBD1 (6 bases). With 6 bases removed from V and 0 bases from J, the gap between germline ends came to 12 bases. The CDR3 totals 15 residues. The germline V gene encodes CDR1 SNHLY and CDR2 FYNNEI. In nucleotides, the CDR3 is TGTGCCAGCAGCCTGCAGGGGTATAGCAATCAGCCCCAGCATTTT. Amino acid sequence: CASSLQGYSNQPQHF.

The chain uses TRBV18 and TRBJ2-5; a possible D gene is TRBD1 (6 bases). Per germline, CDR1 KGHSH and CDR2 LQKENI. The V end lost 4 bases, the J end lost 3 bases, and 9 bases lay between the germline ends. The CDR3 length is 13 residues. The CDR3 bases are TGTGCCAGCTCACTACAGGGAAAAGAGACCCAGTACTTC. As protein: CASSLQGKETQYF.

V and J are TRBV7-6 and TRBJ1-4, with D perhaps TRBD1 (5 bases). The V end was cut by 4 bases, the J end by 4 bases, with 10 bases between. Germline lookup yields CDR1 SGHVS and CDR2 FNYEAQ. The CDR3 has 14 residues. The CDR3 nucleotides read TGTGCCAGCAGCTCCCAACAGGATAATGAAAAACTGTTTTTT. This codes for CASSSQQDNEKLFF.

The chain is built from TRBV6-5 and TRBJ1-2; TRBD1 agrees at 7 bases. Germline assignment: CDR1 MNHEY and CDR2 SVGAGI. V was clipped by 8 bases and J by 5 bases; unmatched bases: 5. This CDR3 has 12 amino acids. This chain's CDR3 is CASWGTAYGYTF. Written as DNA, the CDR3 is TGTGCCAGCTGGGGGACAGCGTATGGCTACACCTTC.

The chain couples TRBV19 to TRBJ1-5; unclear D gene. The CDR3 contains 17 residues. Germline assignment: CDR1 LNHDA and CDR2 SQIVND (reference sequence). V shed 7 bases and J shed 4 bases, with 23 bases lying between them. Here the CDR3 DNA reads TGTGCCAGTAATTCGCGGGGTGGAGGGCCGAGGAATCAGCCCCAGCATTTT. As protein: CASNSRGGGPRNQPQHF.